The clone carrying this TCR beta chain has a single count. As handled by the study authors: Amplification from reference gene primers served as the basis for estimated nucleated cell counts. TCRdb's table, derived via immunoSEQ multiplex PCR, lists solely in-frame clones and lacks some. V and J calls and clone size are those listed in that table; D and trimming were worked out from the DNA. The sample includes under 130,000 clones, roughly 90% of them seen just once. This sample was included in a study of blood T cell repertoires in COVID-19. Study background: Samples came from the United States, Italy and Spain, spanning acute and convalescent COVID-19.

V gave up 4 bases and J gave up 0 bases; unmatched junction bases: 5. Germline V gene lookup returns CDR1 KGHDR and CDR2 SFDVKD. This CDR3 comprises 16 residues. The chain combines TRBV24-1 with TRBJ2-1, with 7 bases identical to TRBD1. Sequencing was performed on peripheral blood. The sequence derives from a woman aged 55-69 years with acute or convalescent COVID-19. The CDR3 spells CATSDPTGYSYNEQFF. In DNA form, the CDR3 reads TGTGCCACCAGTGACCCGACAGGGTACTCCTACAATGAGCAGTTCTTC.